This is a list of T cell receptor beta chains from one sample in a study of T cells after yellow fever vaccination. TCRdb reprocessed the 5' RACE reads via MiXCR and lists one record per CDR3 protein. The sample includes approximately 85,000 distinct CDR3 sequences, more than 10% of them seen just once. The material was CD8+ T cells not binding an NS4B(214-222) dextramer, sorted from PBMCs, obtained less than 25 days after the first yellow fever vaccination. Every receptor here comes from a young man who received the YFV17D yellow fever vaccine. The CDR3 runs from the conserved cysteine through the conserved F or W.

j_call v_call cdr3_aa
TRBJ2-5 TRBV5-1 CASSFDQTTNQETQYF
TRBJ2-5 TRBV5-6 CASSFLTYLTEQETQYF
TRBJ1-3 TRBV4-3 CASSPGQGAGNTIYF
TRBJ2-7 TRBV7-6 CASSSRGQGSYEQYF
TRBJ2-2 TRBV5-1 CASSSVGGRWELFF
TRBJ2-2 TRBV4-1 CASSQEASGGVSTGELFF
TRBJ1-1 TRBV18 CASSPPRGGSVSEAFF
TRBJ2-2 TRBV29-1 CSVDSGTNTGELFF
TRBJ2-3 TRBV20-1 CSARDFIRTDTQYF
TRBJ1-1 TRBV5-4 CASNRAGGVEAFF
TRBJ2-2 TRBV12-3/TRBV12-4 CASSLVHRGGTGELFF
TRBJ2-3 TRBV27 CASSQNRGYSTDTQYF
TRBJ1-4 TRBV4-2 CASSHPGQEANEKLFF
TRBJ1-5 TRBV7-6 CASSLGYAGNDQPQHF
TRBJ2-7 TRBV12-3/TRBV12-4 CASSSSYEQYF
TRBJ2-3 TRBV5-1 CASSFQRGGLGDTQYF
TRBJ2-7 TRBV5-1 CASSLGQGSDEQYF
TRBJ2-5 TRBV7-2 CASSPAGGGAETQYF
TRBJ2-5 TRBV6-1 CASSLSLQETQYF
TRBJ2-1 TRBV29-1 CSGAPGQGLPHNEQFF
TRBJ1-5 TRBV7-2 CASSFMGSRQPQHF
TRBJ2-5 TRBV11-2 CASSWGPRGQGETQYF
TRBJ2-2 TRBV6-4 CASSDSGDTGELFF
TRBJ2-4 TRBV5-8 CASSFRGANIQYF
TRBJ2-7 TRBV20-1 CSARFGFSYEQYF
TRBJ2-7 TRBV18 CASSPMRNRYEQYF
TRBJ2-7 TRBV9 CASSGYSVPYEQYF
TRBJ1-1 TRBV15 CATSRSLNREEAFF
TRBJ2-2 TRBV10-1 CASSESTPSAQGGLNTGELFF
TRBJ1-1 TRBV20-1 CSASLMNTEAFF
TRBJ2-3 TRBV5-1 CASSWEGEDTQYF
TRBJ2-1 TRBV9 CASSYRTGGKEQFF
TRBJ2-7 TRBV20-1 CSASGPGTGVYEQYF
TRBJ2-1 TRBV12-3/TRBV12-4 CASSLGAGESSYNEQFF
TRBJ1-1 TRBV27 CASSWRGRGFTEAFF
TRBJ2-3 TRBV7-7 CASSPGTLSTDTQYF